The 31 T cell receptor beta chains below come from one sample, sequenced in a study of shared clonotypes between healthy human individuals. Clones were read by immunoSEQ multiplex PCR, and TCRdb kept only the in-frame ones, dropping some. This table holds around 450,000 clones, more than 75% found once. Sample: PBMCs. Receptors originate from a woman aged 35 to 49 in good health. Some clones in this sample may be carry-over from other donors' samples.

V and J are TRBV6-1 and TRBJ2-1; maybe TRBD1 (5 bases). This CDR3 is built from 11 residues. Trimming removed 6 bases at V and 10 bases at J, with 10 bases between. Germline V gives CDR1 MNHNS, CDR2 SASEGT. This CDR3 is CASRGPREQFF. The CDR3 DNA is TGTGCCAGCAGGGGGCCCCGCGAGCAGTTCTTC.

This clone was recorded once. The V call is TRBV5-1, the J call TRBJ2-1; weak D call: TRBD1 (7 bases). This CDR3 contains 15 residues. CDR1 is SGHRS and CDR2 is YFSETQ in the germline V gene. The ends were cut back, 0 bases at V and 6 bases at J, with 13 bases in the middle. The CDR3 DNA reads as TGCGCCAGCAGCTTGGGTGGGCAGGGGGGCAATGAGCAGTTCTTC. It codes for CASSLGGQGGNEQFF.

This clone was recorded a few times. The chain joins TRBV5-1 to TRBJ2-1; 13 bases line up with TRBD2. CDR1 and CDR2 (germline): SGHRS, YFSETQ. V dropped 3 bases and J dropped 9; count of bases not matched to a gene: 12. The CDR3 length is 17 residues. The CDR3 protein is CASSSQGTSGIGSEQFF. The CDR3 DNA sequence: TGCGCCAGCAGCTCCCAAGGGACTAGCGGGATTGGGAGTGAGCAGTTCTTC.

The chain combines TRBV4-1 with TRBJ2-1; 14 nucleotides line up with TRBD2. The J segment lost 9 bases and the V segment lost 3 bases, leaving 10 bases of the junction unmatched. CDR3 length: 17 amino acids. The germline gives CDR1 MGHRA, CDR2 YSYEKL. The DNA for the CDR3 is TGCGCCAGCAGCCACGCCCCGACTAGCGGGAGGGCGGGTGAGCAGTTCTTC. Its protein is CASSHAPTSGRAGEQFF.

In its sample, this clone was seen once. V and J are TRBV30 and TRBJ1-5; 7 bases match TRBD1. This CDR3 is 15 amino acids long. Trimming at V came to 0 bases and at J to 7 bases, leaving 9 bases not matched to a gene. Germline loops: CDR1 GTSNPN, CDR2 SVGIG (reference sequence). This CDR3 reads CAWSVLSGGDQPQHF. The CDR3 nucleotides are TGTGCCTGGAGTGTACTATCAGGGGGGGACCAGCCCCAGCATTTT. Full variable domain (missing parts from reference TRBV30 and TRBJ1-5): SQTIHQWPATLVQPVGSPLSLECTVEGTSNPNLYWYRQAAGRGLQLLFYSVGIGQISSEVPQNLSASRPQDRQFILSSKKLLLSDSGFYLCAWSVLSGGDQPQHFGDGTRLSIL.

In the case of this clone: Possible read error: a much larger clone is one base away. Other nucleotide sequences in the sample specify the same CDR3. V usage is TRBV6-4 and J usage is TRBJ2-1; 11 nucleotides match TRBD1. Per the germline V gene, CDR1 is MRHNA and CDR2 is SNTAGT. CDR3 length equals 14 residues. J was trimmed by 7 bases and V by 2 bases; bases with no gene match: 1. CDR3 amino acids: CASSDGTGGNEQFF. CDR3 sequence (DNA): TGTGCCAGCAGTGACGGGACAGGGGGTAATGAGCAGTTCTTC.

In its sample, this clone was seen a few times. CDR3 sequence (DNA): TGTGCCAGCAGTCCAGCATCCTACGAGCAGTACTTC. Residues: CASSPASYEQYF. The chain recombines TRBV6-6 with TRBJ2-7; no firm D call. Germline CDR1 MNHNY, CDR2 SVGAGI (reference sequence). The CDR3 is 12 residues long. V dropped 5 bases and J dropped 1 base, with 6 bases sitting between them.

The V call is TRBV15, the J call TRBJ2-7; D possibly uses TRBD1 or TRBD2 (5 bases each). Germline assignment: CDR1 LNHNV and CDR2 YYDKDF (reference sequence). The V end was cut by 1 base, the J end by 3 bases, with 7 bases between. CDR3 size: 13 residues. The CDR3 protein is CATSRGGDYEQYF. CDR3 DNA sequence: TGTGCCACCAGCAGAGGAGGGGACTACGAGCAGTACTTC.

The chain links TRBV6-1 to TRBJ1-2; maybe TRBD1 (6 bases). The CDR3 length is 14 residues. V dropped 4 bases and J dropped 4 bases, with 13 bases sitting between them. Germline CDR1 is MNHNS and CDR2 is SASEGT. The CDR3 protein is CASSGQAPPYGYTF. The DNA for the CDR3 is TGTGCCAGCAGTGGACAGGCTCCCCCCTATGGCTACACCTTC.

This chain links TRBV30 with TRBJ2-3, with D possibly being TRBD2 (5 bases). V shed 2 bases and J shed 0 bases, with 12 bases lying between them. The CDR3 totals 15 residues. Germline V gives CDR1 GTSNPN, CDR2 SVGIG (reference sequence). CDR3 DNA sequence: TGTGCCTGGAGTCTCAGCGGCTCTAGCACAGATACGCAGTATTTT. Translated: CAWSLSGSSTDTQYF.

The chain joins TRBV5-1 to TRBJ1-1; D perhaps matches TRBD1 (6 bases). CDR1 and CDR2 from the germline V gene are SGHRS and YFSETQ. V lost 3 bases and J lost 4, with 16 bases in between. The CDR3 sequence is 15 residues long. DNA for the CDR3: TGCGCCAGCAGCTCTTTAACTACAGGGTCCACTGAAGCTTTCTTT. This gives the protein CASSSLTTGSTEAFF. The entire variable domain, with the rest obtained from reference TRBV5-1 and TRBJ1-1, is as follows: KAGVTQTPRYLIKTRGQQVTLSCSPISGHRSVSWYQQTPGQGLQFLFEYFSETQRNKGNFPGRFSGRQFSNSRSEMNVSTLELGDSALYLCASSSLTTGSTEAFFGQGTRLTVV.

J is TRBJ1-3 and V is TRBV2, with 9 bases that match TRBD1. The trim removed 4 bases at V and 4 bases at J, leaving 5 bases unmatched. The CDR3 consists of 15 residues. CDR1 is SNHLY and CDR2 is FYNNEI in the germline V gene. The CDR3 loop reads CASSVQGAQGNTIYF. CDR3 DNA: TGTGCCAGCAGTGTACAGGGGGCGCAGGGAAACACCATATATTTT.

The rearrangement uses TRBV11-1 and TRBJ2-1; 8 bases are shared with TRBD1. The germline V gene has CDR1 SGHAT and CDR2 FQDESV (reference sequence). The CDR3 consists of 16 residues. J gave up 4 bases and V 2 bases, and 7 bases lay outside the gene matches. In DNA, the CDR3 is TGTGCCAGCAGCTTACCCGGGACAGGCCCTTACAATGAGCAGTTCTTC. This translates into CASSLPGTGPYNEQFF.

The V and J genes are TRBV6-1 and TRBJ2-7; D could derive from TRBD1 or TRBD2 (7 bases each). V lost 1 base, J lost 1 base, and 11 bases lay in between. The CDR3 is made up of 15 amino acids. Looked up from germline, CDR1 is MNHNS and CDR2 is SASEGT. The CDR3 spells CASSEVRGGSYEQYF. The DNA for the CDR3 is TGTGCCAGCAGTGAAGTCAGGGGGGGGTCCTACGAGCAGTACTTC.

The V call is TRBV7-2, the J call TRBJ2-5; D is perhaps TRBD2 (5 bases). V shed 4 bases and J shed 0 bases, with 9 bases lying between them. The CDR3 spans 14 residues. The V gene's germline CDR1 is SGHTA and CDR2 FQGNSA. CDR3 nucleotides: TGTGCCAGCAGCTCTCAGCGGTACCAAGAGACCCAGTACTTC. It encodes CASSSQRYQETQYF.

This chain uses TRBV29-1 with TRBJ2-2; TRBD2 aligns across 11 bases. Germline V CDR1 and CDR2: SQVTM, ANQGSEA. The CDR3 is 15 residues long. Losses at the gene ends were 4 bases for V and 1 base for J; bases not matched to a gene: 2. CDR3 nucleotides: TGCAGCGTTGGGACTAGCGGGTTGAACACCGGGGAGCTGTTTTTT. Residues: CSVGTSGLNTGELFF.

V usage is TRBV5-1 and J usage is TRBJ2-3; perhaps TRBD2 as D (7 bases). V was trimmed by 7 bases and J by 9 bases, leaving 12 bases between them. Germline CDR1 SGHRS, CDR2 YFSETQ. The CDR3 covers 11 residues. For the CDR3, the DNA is TGCGCCAGCGGGGGGGACACGACGCAGTATTTT. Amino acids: CASGGDTTQYF.

CDR3 protein: CATTPGTGMNQPQHF. The CDR3 coding sequence is TGTGCCACTACCCCCGGGACAGGGATGAATCAGCCCCAGCATTTT. This chain uses TRBV19 with TRBJ1-5; the match to TRBD1 covers 9 bases. The germline V gene has CDR1 LNHDA and CDR2 SQIVND (reference sequence). The CDR3 extends over 15 amino acids. The trim removed 10 bases at V and 4 bases at J, leaving 11 bases unmatched.

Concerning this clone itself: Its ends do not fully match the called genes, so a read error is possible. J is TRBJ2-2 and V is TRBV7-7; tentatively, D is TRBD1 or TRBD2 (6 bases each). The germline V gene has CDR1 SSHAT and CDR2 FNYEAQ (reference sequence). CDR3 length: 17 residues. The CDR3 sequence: CASSLAAGGSFTGELFF. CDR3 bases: TGTGCTAGCAGCTTAGCCGCCGGGGGCTCGTTCACCGGGGAGCTGTTTTTT. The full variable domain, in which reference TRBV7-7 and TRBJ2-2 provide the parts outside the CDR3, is GAGVSQSPRYKVTKRGQDVTLRCDPISSHATLYWYQQALGQGPEFLTYFNYEAQPDKSGLPSDRFSAERPEGSISTLTIQRTEQRDSAMYRCASSLAAGGSFTGELFFGEGSRLTVL.

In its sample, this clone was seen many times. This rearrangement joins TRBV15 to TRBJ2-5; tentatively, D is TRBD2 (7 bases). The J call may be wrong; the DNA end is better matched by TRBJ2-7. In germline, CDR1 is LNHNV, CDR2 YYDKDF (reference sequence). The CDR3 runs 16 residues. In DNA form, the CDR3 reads TGTGCCACCAGCTTGCAAATGCGGGGGCCACCCTACGAGCAGTACTTC. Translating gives CATSLQMRGPPYEQYF.

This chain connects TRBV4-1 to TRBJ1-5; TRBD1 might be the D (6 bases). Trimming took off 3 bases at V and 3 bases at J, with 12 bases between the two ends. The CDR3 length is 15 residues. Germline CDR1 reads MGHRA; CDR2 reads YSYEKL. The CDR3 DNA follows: TGCGCCAGCAGCCAGGGGGCCACAATCAATCAGCCCCAGCATTTT. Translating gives CASSQGATINQPQHF.

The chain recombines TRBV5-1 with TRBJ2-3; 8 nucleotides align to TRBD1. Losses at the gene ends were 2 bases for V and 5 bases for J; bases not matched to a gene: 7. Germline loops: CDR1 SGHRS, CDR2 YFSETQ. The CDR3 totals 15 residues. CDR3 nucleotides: TGCGCCAGCAGCTTAGGGCAGGGGGCTATAGATACGCAGTATTTT. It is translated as CASSLGQGAIDTQYF.

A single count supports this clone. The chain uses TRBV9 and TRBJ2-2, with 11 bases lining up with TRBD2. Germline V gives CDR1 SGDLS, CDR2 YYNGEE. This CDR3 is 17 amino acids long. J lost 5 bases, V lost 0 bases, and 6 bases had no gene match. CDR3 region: CASSVGLAGSVTGELFF. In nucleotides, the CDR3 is TGTGCCAGCAGCGTAGGACTAGCGGGATCGGTTACCGGGGAGCTGTTTTTT.

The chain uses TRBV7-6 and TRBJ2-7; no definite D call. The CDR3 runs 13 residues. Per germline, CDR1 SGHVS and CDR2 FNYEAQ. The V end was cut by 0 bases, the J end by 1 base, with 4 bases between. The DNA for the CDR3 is TGTGCCAGCAGCTTAGCTGGATCCTACGAGCAGTACTTC. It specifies CASSLAGSYEQYF.

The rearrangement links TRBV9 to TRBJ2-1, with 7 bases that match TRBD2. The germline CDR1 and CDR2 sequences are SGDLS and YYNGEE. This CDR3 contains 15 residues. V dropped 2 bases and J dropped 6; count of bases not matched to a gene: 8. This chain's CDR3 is CASSVRGSVGNEQFF. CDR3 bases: TGTGCCAGCAGCGTCCGCGGGAGCGTCGGCAATGAGCAGTTCTTC.

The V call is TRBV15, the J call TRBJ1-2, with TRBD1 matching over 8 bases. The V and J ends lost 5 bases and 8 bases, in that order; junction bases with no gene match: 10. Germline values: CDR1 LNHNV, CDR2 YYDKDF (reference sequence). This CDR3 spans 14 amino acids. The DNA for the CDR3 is TGTGCCACCAGCCGGGCCAGGGGGCCGGAAGGCTACACCTTC. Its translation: CATSRARGPEGYTF.

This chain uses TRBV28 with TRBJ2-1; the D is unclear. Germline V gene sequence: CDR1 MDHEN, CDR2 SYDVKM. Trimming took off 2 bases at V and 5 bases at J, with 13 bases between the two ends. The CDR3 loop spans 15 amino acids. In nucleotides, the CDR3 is TGTGCCAGCAGTTTACAGCAGGAGAGAAACAATGAGCAGTTCTTC. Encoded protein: CASSLQQERNNEQFF.

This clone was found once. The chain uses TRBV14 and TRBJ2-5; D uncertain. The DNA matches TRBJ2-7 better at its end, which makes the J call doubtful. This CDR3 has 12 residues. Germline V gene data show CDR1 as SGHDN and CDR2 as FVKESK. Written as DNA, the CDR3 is TGTGCCAGCAGCCAAGGAGCCCGCGAGCAGTACTTC. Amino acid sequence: CASSQGAREQYF.

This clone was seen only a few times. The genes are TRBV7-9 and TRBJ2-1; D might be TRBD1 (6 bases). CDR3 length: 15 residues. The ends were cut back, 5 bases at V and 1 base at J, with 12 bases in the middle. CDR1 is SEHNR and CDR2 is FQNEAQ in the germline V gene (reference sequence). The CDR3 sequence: CASSRGQGSYNEQFF. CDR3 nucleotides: TGTGCCAGCAGCCGGGGCCAGGGGTCCTACAATGAGCAGTTCTTC.

The DNA for the CDR3 is TGTGCCAGCAGCTTGATATCGTTGACAGGGGGTGAAGCTTTCTTT. It specifies CASSLISLTGGEAFF. This rearrangement joins TRBV5-4 to TRBJ1-1, with TRBD1 matching 9 bases. The length of the CDR3 is 15 residues. With V trimmed by 1 base and J by 7 bases, 8 bases remained unmatched. CDR1 and CDR2 from the germline V gene are SGHNT and YYREEE (reference sequence).

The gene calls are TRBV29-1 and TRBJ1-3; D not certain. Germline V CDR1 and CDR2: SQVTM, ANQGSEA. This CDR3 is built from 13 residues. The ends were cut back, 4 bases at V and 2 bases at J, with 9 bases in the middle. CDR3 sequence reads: CSVAREAGNTIYF. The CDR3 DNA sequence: TGCAGCGTTGCTAGGGAAGCTGGAAACACCATATATTTT.